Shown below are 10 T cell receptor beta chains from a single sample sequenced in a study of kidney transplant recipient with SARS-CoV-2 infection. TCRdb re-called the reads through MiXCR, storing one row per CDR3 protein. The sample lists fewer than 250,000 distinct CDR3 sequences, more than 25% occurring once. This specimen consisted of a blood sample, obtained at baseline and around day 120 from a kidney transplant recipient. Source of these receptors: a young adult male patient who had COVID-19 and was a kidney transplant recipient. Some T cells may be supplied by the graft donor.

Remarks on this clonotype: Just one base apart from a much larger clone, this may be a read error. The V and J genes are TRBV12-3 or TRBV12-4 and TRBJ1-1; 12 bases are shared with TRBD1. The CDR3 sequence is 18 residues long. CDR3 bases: TGTGCCAGCAGCATCCGGGACAGGGGGCTTGGGGAAAACACTGGAGCTTTCTTT. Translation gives CASSIRDRGLGENTGAFF.

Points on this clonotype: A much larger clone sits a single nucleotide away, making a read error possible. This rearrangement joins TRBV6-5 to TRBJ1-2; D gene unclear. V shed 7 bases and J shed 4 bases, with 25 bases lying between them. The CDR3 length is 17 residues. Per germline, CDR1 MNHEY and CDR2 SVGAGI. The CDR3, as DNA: TGTGCCAGCAATGTCAGTCTGCCTTACGGAAAGACCTATGGCTACACCTTC. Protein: CASNVSLPYGKTYGYTF.

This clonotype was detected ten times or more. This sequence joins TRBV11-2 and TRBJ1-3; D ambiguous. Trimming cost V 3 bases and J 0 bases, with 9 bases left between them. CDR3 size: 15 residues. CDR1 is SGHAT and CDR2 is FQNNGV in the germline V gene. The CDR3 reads CASSLDGNSGNTIYF. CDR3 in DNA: TGTGCCAGCAGCTTGGACGGAAACTCTGGAAACACCATATATTTT.

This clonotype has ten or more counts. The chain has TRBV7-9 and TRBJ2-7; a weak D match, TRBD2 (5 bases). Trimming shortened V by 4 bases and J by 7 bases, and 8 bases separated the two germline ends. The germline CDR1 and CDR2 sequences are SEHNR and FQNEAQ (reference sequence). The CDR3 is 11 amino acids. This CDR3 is CASSSSGEQYF. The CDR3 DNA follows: TGTGCCAGCAGCTCGTCGGGGGAGCAGTACTTC.

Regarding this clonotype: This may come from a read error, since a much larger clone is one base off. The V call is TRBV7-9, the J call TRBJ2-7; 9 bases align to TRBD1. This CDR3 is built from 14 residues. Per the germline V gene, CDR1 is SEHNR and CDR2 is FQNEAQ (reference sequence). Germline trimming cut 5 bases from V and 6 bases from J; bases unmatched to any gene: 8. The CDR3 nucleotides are TGTGCCAGCAGCCCCCCGGGACAGGGCTGCGAGCAGTACTTC. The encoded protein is CASSPPGQGCEQYF.

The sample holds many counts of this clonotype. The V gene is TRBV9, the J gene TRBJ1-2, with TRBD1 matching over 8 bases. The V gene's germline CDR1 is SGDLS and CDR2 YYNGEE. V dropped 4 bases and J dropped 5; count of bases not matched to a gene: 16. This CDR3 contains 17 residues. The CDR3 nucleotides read TGTGCCAGCAGCCTTAATGCCAATCCAGGGGGCGCTTATGGCTACACCTTC. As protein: CASSLNANPGGAYGYTF.

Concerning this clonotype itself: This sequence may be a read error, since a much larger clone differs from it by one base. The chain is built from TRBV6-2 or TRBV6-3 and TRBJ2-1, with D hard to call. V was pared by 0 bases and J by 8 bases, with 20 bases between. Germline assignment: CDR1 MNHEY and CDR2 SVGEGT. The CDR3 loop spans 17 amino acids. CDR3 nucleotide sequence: TGTGCCAGCAGTTACTCGATTTCCGAGAGGATTCAGGATGAGCAGTTCTTC. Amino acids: CASSYSISERIQDEQFF.

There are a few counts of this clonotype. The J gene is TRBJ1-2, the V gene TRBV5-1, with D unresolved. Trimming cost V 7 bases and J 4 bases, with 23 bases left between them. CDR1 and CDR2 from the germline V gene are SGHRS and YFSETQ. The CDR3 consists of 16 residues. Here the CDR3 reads CASEFISVRKTYGYTF. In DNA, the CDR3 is TGCGCCAGCGAATTCATATCGGTTCGAAAGACCTATGGCTACACCTTC.

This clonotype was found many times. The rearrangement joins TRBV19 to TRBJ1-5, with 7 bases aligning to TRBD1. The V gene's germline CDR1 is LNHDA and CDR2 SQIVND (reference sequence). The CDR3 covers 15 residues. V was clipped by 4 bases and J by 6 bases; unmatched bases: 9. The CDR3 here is CASSTDRATGQPQHF. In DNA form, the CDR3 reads TGTGCCAGTAGTACAGACAGGGCTACGGGTCAGCCCCAGCATTTT.

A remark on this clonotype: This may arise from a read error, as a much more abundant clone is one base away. The DNA for the CDR3 is TGCAGCGTTCAAAAAGCCCAGAGAGGAAACACCATATATTTT. Protein sequence: CSVQKAQRGNTIYF. This chain joins TRBV29-1 and TRBJ1-3; no clear D gene. This CDR3 has 14 amino acids. In germline, CDR1 is SQVTM, CDR2 ANQGSEA. V lost 5 bases, J lost 4 bases, and 15 bases lay in between.